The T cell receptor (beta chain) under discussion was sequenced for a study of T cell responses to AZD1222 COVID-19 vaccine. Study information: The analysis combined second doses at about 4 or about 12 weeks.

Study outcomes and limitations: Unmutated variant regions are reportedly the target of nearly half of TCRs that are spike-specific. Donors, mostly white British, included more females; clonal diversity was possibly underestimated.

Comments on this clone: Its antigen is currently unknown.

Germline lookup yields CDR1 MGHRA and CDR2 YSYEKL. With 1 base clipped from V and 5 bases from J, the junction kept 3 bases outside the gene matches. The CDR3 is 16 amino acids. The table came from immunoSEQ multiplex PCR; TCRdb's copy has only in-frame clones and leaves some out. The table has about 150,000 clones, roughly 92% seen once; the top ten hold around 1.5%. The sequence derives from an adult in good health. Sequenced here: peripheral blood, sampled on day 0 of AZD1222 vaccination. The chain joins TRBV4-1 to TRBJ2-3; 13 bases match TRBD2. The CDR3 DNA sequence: TGCGCCAGCAGCCAAGGGACTAGCGGGAGTTTAGATACGCAGTATTTT. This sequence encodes CASSQGTSGSLDTQYF.